This record covers a single T cell receptor beta chain. The antigen remains undetermined. These data come from a study of shared clonotypes between healthy human individuals. Study context: Per-donor plates numbered three CD4 naive, three CD4 memory, two CD8 naive and one CD8 memory.

Trimming removed 2 bases from V and 5 bases from J, with 9 bases in between. Per germline, CDR1 SEHNR and CDR2 FQNEAQ (reference sequence). The CDR3 is made up of 13 amino acids. Study results and limitations: Few donors limited the genetic and exposure-history diversity represented. Larger richness was generally estimated for naive than memory subsets.

Here immunoSEQ multiplex PCR was the method, and the copy in TCRdb shows in-frame clones only, minus some. The table has 2 million to 2.5 million clones, nearly 97% seen once. The sequence came from a young man in good health. The sample taken for sequencing was naive CD4+ T cells sorted from blood. Described subset: CD45RA+ positively selected. The chain recombines TRBV7-9 with TRBJ1-1, with a possible D match to TRBD1 (6 bases). This CDR3 reads CASSLSGETEAFF. The CDR3 coding sequence is TGTGCCAGCAGCTTATCAGGGGAAACTGAAGCTTTCTTT.